Here is one TCR beta chain with its context. The target antigen is unknown. Using immunoSEQ multiplex PCR, the repertoire was profiled, and TCRdb retains in-frame clones only, with some absent. The data contain around 32,000 clones, around 77% of them seen just once; the ten biggest clones take up 3.2%. This entry belongs to a study of a mutant IDH1 vaccine in newly diagnosed glioma. The wider study: Initiation of the vaccine course occurred 4-6 weeks after radiotherapy alone, or alongside temozolomide cycles.

The time point: week 35, safety follow-up. Vaccination used 300 ug of mutant IDH1 20-mer peptide per dose, with topical imiquimod. Across weeks 1, 3, 5, 7, 11, 15, 19 and 23, patients received a vaccination each time, eight in all. New WHO grade 3 or 4 astrocytomas that were IDH1-mutant and ATRX-lost occurred in the donors. The J segment lost 6 bases and the V segment lost 6 bases, leaving 8 bases of the junction unmatched. CDR3 length: 15 residues. The germline V gene has CDR1 WSHSY and CDR2 SAAADI. The receptor was isolated from a man aged 40-50 years with glioma. Some clones in this sample may be carry-over from other donors' samples. The chain couples TRBV10-2 to TRBJ1-4, with 9 bases identical to TRBD1. This sample comprised PBMCs, obtained from a glioma patient whose treatment included an IDH1 peptide vaccine. CDR3 in amino acids: CASSFPGQGDEKLFF. CDR3 in DNA: TGCGCCAGCAGCTTCCCGGGACAGGGAGATGAAAAACTGTTTTTT.